This TCR beta chain was profiled in a study of shared clonotypes between healthy human individuals. Study at large: Each donor contributed plates that comprised three CD4 naive, three CD4 memory, two CD8 naive and one CD8 memory.

Study outcomes and limitations: Relative to memory subsets, naive subsets generally showed larger estimated richness. Only blood samples were collected, and tissue repertoires likely differ. Only a few donors were included, so the genetic and exposure-history diversity represented was limited.

CDR1 SGHAT and CDR2 FQNNGV come from the germline V gene. CDR3 size: 15 residues. Trimming shortened V by 2 bases and J by 4 bases, and 11 bases separated the two germline ends. Notes on this clone: Its matching antigen is unknown.

The assay was immunoSEQ multiplex PCR, and TCRdb's table has in-frame clones only and misses some. The data contain approximately 2.5 million clones, over 85% of them singletons. The rearrangement links TRBV11-2 to TRBJ1-4; D is undetermined. The TCR comes from a young man in good health. Some clones in this sample may be carry-over from other donors' samples. Sample: naive CD4+ T cells from PBMCs. Specified subset: CD45RA+ positively selected. This CDR3 reads CASSLIHGFNEKLFF. The CDR3 DNA follows: TGTGCCAGCAGCTTAATCCATGGATTTAATGAAAAACTGTTTTTT.